This TCR beta chain was documented in a study of chemoradiotherapy in HPV16-positive cancers. Notes on the study in general: In HPV16-positive patients, HPV-responsive T-cell expansion tracked better recurrence-free survival. Non-HPV-specific T cells did not expand in tumors during treatment, whereas candidate HPV-specific clones and E7-related motifs did.

The CDR3 sequence is 15 residues long. Germline CDR1 is SGHVT and CDR2 is SQSDAQ. V was trimmed by 1 base and J by 1 base, leaving 10 bases between them. Assay used: immunoSEQ multiplex PCR; TCRdb lists only in-frame clones, some missing. The sample carries roughly 5,800 clones, 85% recorded once. This clone turned up a few times. The target antigen is unknown. The source material was tumor tissue, sampled from a patient who underwent chemoradiotherapy. The receptor's source is a human donor with HPV-associated anogenital cancer. V and J are TRBV7-4 and TRBJ1-1; D is unclear. The CDR3 loop reads CASSLVGNGNTEAFF. The DNA of the CDR3 is TGTGCCAGCAGCTTAGTTGGTAACGGGAACACTGAAGCTTTCTTT.